The 3 T cell receptor beta chains given below trace back to one sample, sequenced in a study of T cell responses to AZD1222 COVID-19 vaccine. Sequencing used immunoSEQ multiplex PCR; TCRdb keeps in-frame clones, though not all of them. The table has approximately 90,000 clones, approximately 83% seen once; the top ten hold more than 7%. The sequences come from peripheral blood, collected on day 0 of AZD1222 vaccination. The source of these receptors is an adult in good health.

This clone occurred a few times. The CDR3 coding sequence is TGTGCCAGCAGCGCAACAGGGGACAACAATCAGCCCCAGCATTTT. Protein product: CASSATGDNNQPQHF. J is TRBJ1-5 and V is TRBV9; the match to TRBD1 covers 7 bases. V dropped 3 bases and J dropped 3; count of bases not matched to a gene: 6. Germline CDR1 reads SGDLS; CDR2 reads YYNGEE. The CDR3 totals 15 residues.

This rearrangement joins TRBV21-1 to TRBJ1-3; TRBD1, as called in the table, went unchecked against the DNA. TRBV21-1 has pseudogene status. The CDR3 sequence is 16 residues long. The CDR3 nucleotides read TGTGCCAGCAGCAAAAACGGGGCAGGGGGCGGAAACACCATATATTTT. This sequence encodes CASSKNGAGGGNTIYF.

This chain connects TRBV19 to TRBJ1-5; TRBD1 might be the D (6 bases). V was pared by 6 bases and J by 2 bases, with 11 bases between. Germline CDR1 is LNHDA and CDR2 is SQIVND (reference sequence). The CDR3 totals 14 residues. The chain's CDR3 is CASSNRQGNQPQHF. Written as DNA, the CDR3 is TGTGCCAGTAGCAACAGACAGGGCAATCAGCCCCAGCATTTT.